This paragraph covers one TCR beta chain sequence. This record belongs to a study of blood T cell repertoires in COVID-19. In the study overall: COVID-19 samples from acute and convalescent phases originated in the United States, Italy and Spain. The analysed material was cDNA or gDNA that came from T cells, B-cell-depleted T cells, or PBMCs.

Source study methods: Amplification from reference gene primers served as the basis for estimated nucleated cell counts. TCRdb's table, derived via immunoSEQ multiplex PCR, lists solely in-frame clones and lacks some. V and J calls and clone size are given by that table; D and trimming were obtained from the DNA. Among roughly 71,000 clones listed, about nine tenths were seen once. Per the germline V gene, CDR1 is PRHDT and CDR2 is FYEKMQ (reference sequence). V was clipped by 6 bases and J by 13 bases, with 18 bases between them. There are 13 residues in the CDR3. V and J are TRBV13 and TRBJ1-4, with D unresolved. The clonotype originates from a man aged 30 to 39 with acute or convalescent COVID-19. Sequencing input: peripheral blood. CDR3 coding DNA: TGTGCCAGCAGTACGGCCAGCTCGGAGATACTGTTTTTT. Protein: CASSTASSEILFF.